A selection of T cell receptor beta chains follows, all from one sample in a study of spatial heterogeneity in lung cancer. TCRdb reprocessed the 5' RACE reads via MiXCR and lists one record per CDR3 protein. The data hold 60,000 to 90,000 distinct CDR3 sequences, with 8% observed a single time. This specimen was PBMCs, taken at surgery. These receptors were obtained from a male donor with early-stage non-small cell lung cancer. Each CDR3 is given with its conserved first and last residue. D genes are given only for firm matches. Rows give clone size only sometimes, using once, few, many, or a class for an expanded clone.

CDR3 DNA: TGTGCCAGCAGCTTAGCTGAGACTAGACAGGCCGAGCAGTACTTC
CDR3 protein: CASSLAETRQAEQYF
J gene: TRBJ2-7
D gene: NA
V gene: TRBV11-2
clone size: many

CDR3 DNA: TGTGCCAGCAGCCTGACAGGGGGCATCTACGAGCAGTACTTC
CDR3 protein: CASSLTGGIYEQYF
J gene: TRBJ2-7
D gene: TRBD1
V gene: TRBV11-1
clone size: few

CDR3 DNA: TGTGCCAGCAGCTTAAGTTCAGTCCTACACAACCAAGAGACCCAGTACTTC
CDR3 protein: CASSLSSVLHNQETQYF
J gene: TRBJ2-5
D gene: NA
V gene: TRBV7-6
clone size: many

CDR3 DNA: TGTGCCAGCAGTTACCGTCTAGAAAAACTGTTTTTT
CDR3 protein: CASSYRLEKLFF
J gene: TRBJ1-4
D gene: NA
V gene: TRBV6-6
clone size: many

CDR3 DNA: TGTGCCATCACTGGCCCCTTGAACACTGAAGCTTTCTTT
CDR3 protein: CAITGPLNTEAFF
J gene: TRBJ1-1
D gene: NA
V gene: TRBV10-3
clone size: many

CDR3 DNA: TGTGCCACTGGGACAGGGGGTGAAGCTTTCTTT
CDR3 protein: CATGTGGEAFF
J gene: TRBJ1-1
D gene: TRBD1
V gene: TRBV15
clone size: NA

CDR3 DNA: TGTGCCAGCACAAGACAGGGCTTCAACGCTGAAGCTTTCTTT
CDR3 protein: CASTRQGFNAEAFF
J gene: TRBJ1-1
D gene: TRBD1
V gene: TRBV6-5
clone size: few

CDR3 DNA: TGTGCCAGCAGGCCCCAGGGGGGTAGCAATCAGCCCCAGCATTTT
CDR3 protein: CASRPQGGSNQPQHF
J gene: TRBJ1-5
D gene: TRBD1
V gene: TRBV6-1
clone size: many

CDR3 DNA: TGCAGCGTTGGCCGGCAGGGGGGGCCCCAGCATTTT
CDR3 protein: CSVGRQGGPQHF
J gene: TRBJ1-5
D gene: TRBD1
V gene: TRBV29-1
clone size: many

CDR3 DNA: TGTGCCAGCAGTCCTCTAGCGGGAGGGCCCTCTTGGGGCGAGCAGTACTTC
CDR3 protein: CASSPLAGGPSWGEQYF
J gene: TRBJ2-7
D gene: TRBD2
V gene: TRBV2
clone size: many

CDR3 DNA: TGCAGCGTACAGTTGGGTCTTAGGGACACTGAAGCTTTCTTT
CDR3 protein: CSVQLGLRDTEAFF
J gene: TRBJ1-1
D gene: NA
V gene: TRBV29-1
clone size: many

CDR3 DNA: TGTGCCAGCAGCCCATTCCAGGGTAAGGAGACCCAGTACTTC
CDR3 protein: CASSPFQGKETQYF
J gene: TRBJ2-5
D gene: NA
V gene: TRBV7-2
clone size: many

CDR3 DNA: TGTGCCAGCAGTTTAGTCTTGCAGACCGTAAAACGCTCCTACGAGCAGTACTTC
CDR3 protein: CASSLVLQTVKRSYEQYF
J gene: TRBJ2-7
D gene: NA
V gene: TRBV28
clone size: many

CDR3 DNA: TGTGCCAGCAGCAATGAGGGTCGACACCGCGAGCAGTACTTC
CDR3 protein: CASSNEGRHREQYF
J gene: TRBJ2-7
D gene: NA
V gene: TRBV7-9
clone size: many

CDR3 DNA: TGTGCCAGCAGCACTCTCGAGGGCTTGGGGGCGGACACTGAAGCTTTCTTT
CDR3 protein: CASSTLEGLGADTEAFF
J gene: TRBJ1-1
D gene: NA
V gene: TRBV7-9
clone size: once

CDR3 DNA: TGTGCCAGCAGCCCTCCTAGCGGGAGGGCCAATGCCGGGGAGCTGTTTTTT
CDR3 protein: CASSPPSGRANAGELFF
J gene: TRBJ2-2
D gene: TRBD2
V gene: TRBV7-8
clone size: NA

CDR3 DNA: TGTGCCAGCAGATCAGACAGGGGGGGTCGGGAAGAGACCCAGTACTTC
CDR3 protein: CASRSDRGGREETQYF
J gene: TRBJ2-5
D gene: TRBD1
V gene: TRBV4-2
clone size: few

CDR3 DNA: TGTGCCAGCAGCTTGGGGCTCACAGATACGCAGTATTTT
CDR3 protein: CASSLGLTDTQYF
J gene: TRBJ2-3
D gene: NA
V gene: TRBV7-9
clone size: few

CDR3 DNA: TGTGCCAGCAGCCGCTGGGACAGAGCTAACTATGGCTACACCTTC
CDR3 protein: CASSRWDRANYGYTF
J gene: TRBJ1-2
D gene: TRBD1
V gene: TRBV3-1
clone size: many

CDR3 DNA: TGCAGTGCTAGTGGATGGAAACGGGAACCTCGGGCAGATACGCAGTATTTT
CDR3 protein: CSASGWKREPRADTQYF
J gene: TRBJ2-3
D gene: NA
V gene: TRBV20-1
clone size: many

CDR3 DNA: TGCAGTGCTTTTCCAGCGGGAGGGTCCTACAATGAGCAGTTCTTC
CDR3 protein: CSAFPAGGSYNEQFF
J gene: TRBJ2-1
D gene: TRBD2
V gene: TRBV20-1
clone size: few

CDR3 DNA: TGTGCCAGCAGTTTTCTGGCAGACGAAGCTTTCTTT
CDR3 protein: CASSFLADEAFF
J gene: TRBJ1-1
D gene: NA
V gene: TRBV28
clone size: many

CDR3 DNA: TGTGCCAGCAGCTCAGGACATGGGGCCAACGTCCTGACTTTC
CDR3 protein: CASSSGHGANVLTF
J gene: TRBJ2-6
D gene: NA
V gene: TRBV7-9
clone size: many

CDR3 DNA: TGTGCCAGCAGACGACTAGCGGGGATCACAGATACGCAGTATTTT
CDR3 protein: CASRRLAGITDTQYF
J gene: TRBJ2-3
D gene: TRBD2
V gene: TRBV6-5
clone size: few

CDR3 DNA: TGCAGTGCTGGGGTACGGCGGGGGAACTACGAGCAGTACTTC
CDR3 protein: CSAGVRRGNYEQYF
J gene: TRBJ2-7
D gene: TRBD2
V gene: TRBV20-1
clone size: many

CDR3 DNA: TGCAGCATCAGGGGTCCTAGCACAGATACGCAGTATTTT
CDR3 protein: CSIRGPSTDTQYF
J gene: TRBJ2-3
D gene: NA
V gene: TRBV29-1
clone size: many

CDR3 DNA: TGTGCCAGCAGCCATAAGGACAGGGGGTATAATGGCTACACCTTC
CDR3 protein: CASSHKDRGYNGYTF
J gene: TRBJ1-2
D gene: TRBD1
V gene: TRBV3-1
clone size: many

CDR3 DNA: TGTGCCAGCAGCCTGGCTTGGACAGATACGCAGTATTTT
CDR3 protein: CASSLAWTDTQYF
J gene: TRBJ2-3
D gene: NA
V gene: TRBV7-2
clone size: many